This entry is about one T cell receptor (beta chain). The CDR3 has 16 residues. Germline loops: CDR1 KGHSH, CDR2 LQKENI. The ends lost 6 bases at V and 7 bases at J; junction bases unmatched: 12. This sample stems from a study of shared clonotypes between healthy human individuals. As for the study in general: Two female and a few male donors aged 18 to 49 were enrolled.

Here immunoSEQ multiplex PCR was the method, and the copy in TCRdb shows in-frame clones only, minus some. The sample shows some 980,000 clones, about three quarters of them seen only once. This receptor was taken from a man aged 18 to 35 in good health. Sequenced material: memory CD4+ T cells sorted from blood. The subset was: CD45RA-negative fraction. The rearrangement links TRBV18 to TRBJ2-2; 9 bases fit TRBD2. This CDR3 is CASSREREDRSGELFF. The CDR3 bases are TGTGCCAGCTCTCGTGAGCGGGAGGACCGGAGCGGGGAGCTGTTTTTT.